The rows below give T cell receptor beta chains drawn from one sample of a study of shared clonotypes between healthy human individuals. The assay was immunoSEQ multiplex PCR, and TCRdb's table has in-frame clones only and misses some. The sample holds a few million clones, 85% to 95% seen once. The sequenced sample consisted of naive CD8+ T cells from PBMCs. The receptors originated from a young man in good health. Some clones in this sample may be carry-over from other donors' samples. Each CDR3 is given with its conserved first and last residue. A D gene is named only where the DNA matches it firmly. Clone size, where shown, is once, few, many, or a class for clones that have expanded.

d_gene,abundance,len,v_gene,j_gene,CDR3nt,CDR3aa
.,.,13,TRBV13,TRBJ1-2,TGTGCCAGCAGCATACAGAGGGCTCGCGGCTACACCTTC,CASSIQRARGYTF
.,.,16,TRBV5-5,TRBJ2-2,TGTGCCAGCAACCGTCAGAGAGACCCGAACACCGGGGAGCTGTTTTTT,CASNRQRDPNTGELFF
TRBD1,.,17,TRBV19,TRBJ1-1,TGTGCCAGCCTTGACTCAGGGGGATTTTTGGTGAACACTGAAGCTTTCTTT,CASLDSGGFLVNTEAFF
.,.,15,TRBV6-5,TRBJ2-7,TGTGCCAGCAGGCCCGGGTGGGTAGAGGCCTACGAGCAGTACTTC,CASRPGWVEAYEQYF
.,.,16,TRBV7-2,TRBJ2-2,TGTGCCAGCAGCTTGGGGCCATGGGGCGGTGACGGGGAGCTGTTTTTT,CASSLGPWGGDGELFF
.,.,12,TRBV27,TRBJ2-1,TGTGCCAGCAGTAGGGCGGACAATGAGCAGTTCTTC,CASSRADNEQFF
.,.,13,TRBV5-6,TRBJ2-5,TGTGCCAGCAGCTCCGGGGACATGGAGACCCAGTACTTC,CASSSGDMETQYF
.,.,18,TRBV7-9,TRBJ2-3,TGTGCCAGCAGCTTCAAAGTCCTATTAGTATCTAGCGCAGATACGCAGTATTTT,CASSFKVLLVSSADTQYF
.,.,15,TRBV7-3,TRBJ1-5,TGTGCCAGCAGCTTAATTGGGGGTCCTAATCAGCCCCAGCATTTT,CASSLIGGPNQPQHF
.,once,15,TRBV5-1,TRBJ2-7,TGCGCCAGCAGCTTGTCGACGGGGCCGACCTACGAGCAGTACTTC,CASSLSTGPTYEQYF
.,.,12,TRBV7-9,TRBJ1-3,TGTGCCAGCAGCTTATCCGGGGAAGCCATATATTTT,CASSLSGEAIYF
.,.,14,TRBV2,TRBJ1-3,TGTGCCAGCAGTGAGTGGGGTAGTGGAAACACCATATATTTT,CASSEWGSGNTIYF
TRBD1,.,18,TRBV27,TRBJ2-1,TGTGCCAGCAGCCCCCTGGGGCCAGGGGGCGAATCCTACAATGAGCAGTTCTTC,CASSPLGPGGESYNEQFF
TRBD2,.,14,TRBV5-6,TRBJ2-7,TGTGCCAGCAGCCTACTAGCGGGGTCCTACGAGCAGTACTTC,CASSLLAGSYEQYF
.,.,16,TRBV1,TRBJ1-5,TGCACCAGCAGCCAAGATAGACGGGTCACCAATCAGCCCCAGCATTTT,CTSSQDRRVTNQPQHF
.,once,15,TRBV4-1,TRBJ1-2,TGCGCCAGCAGCCAAGATCGGGGGGATTTCTATGGCTACACCTTC,CASSQDRGDFYGYTF
TRBD2,.,16,TRBV7-8,TRBJ2-1,TGTGCCAGCAGCTTAGGGGTAGCGGGAGCCTACAATGAGCAGTTCTTC,CASSLGVAGAYNEQFF
.,.,16,TRBV6-5,TRBJ1-2,TGTGCCAGCAGTTACTCGAAGAGTGGGGGGAACTATGGCTACACCTTC,CASSYSKSGGNYGYTF
.,.,14,TRBV7-8,TRBJ2-7,TGTGCCAGCAGCTTAGGGGACAACTCCTACGAGCAGTACTTC,CASSLGDNSYEQYF
TRBD2,once,16,TRBV5-5,TRBJ2-7,TGTGCCAGCAGCTTGGATTTGACTAGCGGGCCCTACGAGCAGTACTTC,CASSLDLTSGPYEQYF
TRBD1,.,14,TRBV9,TRBJ1-3,TGTGCCAGCAGCGGCCGGGACAGGGGTCACACCATATATTTT,CASSGRDRGHTIYF
.,.,16,TRBV15,TRBJ2-3,TGTGCCACCAGCAGAGATCATAGGCCTGGGGCAGATACGCAGTATTTT,CATSRDHRPGADTQYF
.,.,14,TRBV27,TRBJ2-7,TGTGCCAGCAGCCTACGTGGGAGCGTCTACGAGCAGTACTTC,CASSLRGSVYEQYF
.,.,14,TRBV9,TRBJ1-2,TGTGCCAGCAGCTCCCGGACAGATAACTATGGCTACACCTTC,CASSSRTDNYGYTF
TRBD1,.,15,TRBV28,TRBJ1-1,TGTGCCAGCAGCCCCCCGACAGGGCCGGACACTGAAGCTTTCTTT,CASSPPTGPDTEAFF
.,.,12,TRBV11-2,TRBJ2-3,TGTGCCAGCAGCGCCCGTGTAGACACGCAGTATTTT,CASSARVDTQYF
TRBD1,once,13,TRBV28,TRBJ2-3,TGTGCCAGCAGTTCTACAGGGGCAGATACGCAGTATTTT,CASSSTGADTQYF
TRBD2,.,15,TRBV9,TRBJ2-5,TGTGCCAGCAGCGAGGGGACTAGCTCCTCAGAGACCCAGTACTTC,CASSEGTSSSETQYF
TRBD2,.,15,TRBV7-9,TRBJ2-1,TGTGCCAGCAGCCCTCGGACTAGCGGGAGAAATGAGCAGTTCTTC,CASSPRTSGRNEQFF
.,once,13,TRBV9,TRBJ2-7,TGTGCCAGCAGCGTGGGTGAGGGCCGCGAGCAGTACTTC,CASSVGEGREQYF
.,.,17,TRBV27,TRBJ2-7,TGTGCCAGCAGTTTATGGTCTTTGGGAGGTGGCTCCTACGAGCAGTACTTC,CASSLWSLGGGSYEQYF
.,.,14,TRBV7-8,TRBJ2-7,TGTGCCAGCAGCTTAAGTGGCAGGGTCTACGAGCAGTACTTC,CASSLSGRVYEQYF
TRBD1,.,12,TRBV6-6,TRBJ2-7,TGTGCCAGCAGTTCGACAGGGGTCGAGCAGTACTTC,CASSSTGVEQYF
TRBD1,.,17,TRBV7-2,TRBJ1-1,TGTGCCAGCAGCTTAGGGGGACAGGGGGGAATGAACACTGAAGCTTTCTTT,CASSLGGQGGMNTEAFF
.,.,14,TRBV28,TRBJ1-4,TGTGCCAGCAGTTGGAGGGGATCTAATGAAAAACTGTTTTTT,CASSWRGSNEKLFF
.,.,16,TRBV13,TRBJ2-5,TGTGCCAGCAGCTTAGGAGGGTGGCTGGACCAAGAGACCCAGTACTTC,CASSLGGWLDQETQYF
TRBD2,.,16,TRBV2,TRBJ2-7,TGTGCCAGCAGTAACCTTTTGCGGGAGCCCTCCTACGAGCAGTACTTC,CASSNLLREPSYEQYF
TRBD2,.,15,TRBV7-7,TRBJ2-5,TGTGCCAGCAGCGCGCGGGAGGACGGGCTGGAGACCCAGTACTTC,CASSAREDGLETQYF
.,.,14,TRBV7-6,TRBJ2-1,TGTGCCAGCAGCTCGAGTAACCTATTTGGGGAGCAGTTCTTC,CASSSSNLFGEQFF
TRBD2,.,16,TRBV7-2,TRBJ2-7,TGTGCCAGCAGCCCCCCCTTAGCGGGGGTATTCTACGAGCAGTACTTC,CASSPPLAGVFYEQYF
TRBD1,.,16,TRBV6-5,TRBJ1-1,TGTGCCAGCAGTTTGGACAGGGAGGGTTTGGACACTGAAGCTTTCTTT,CASSLDREGLDTEAFF
.,.,16,TRBV27,TRBJ2-7,TGTGCCAGCAGTTTTCAGGGGCCTAGGAGCTCCTACGAGCAGTACTTC,CASSFQGPRSSYEQYF
.,.,13,TRBV30,TRBJ2-7,TGTGCCTGGACCTTGGGGCTGGGGTACGAGCAGTACTTC,CAWTLGLGYEQYF
.,.,14,TRBV7-9,TRBJ2-2,TGTGCCAGCAGCTTAGTAGGGGACGGAGGGGAGCTGTTTTTT,CASSLVGDGGELFF
.,.,11,TRBV11-2,TRBJ2-5,TGTGCCAGCAGCTCCCCGAGTGCCCAGTACTTC,CASSSPSAQYF
TRBD2,once,20,TRBV2,TRBJ2-5,TGTGCCAGCAGTGAGCAGGGGCGGACTAGCTTAATGGGCAACCAAGAGACCCAGTACTTC,CASSEQGRTSLMGNQETQYF
TRBD1,.,16,TRBV7-6,TRBJ2-5,TGTGCCAGCAGCTGGCCTCGACAGGGCTACCAAGAGACCCAGTACTTC,CASSWPRQGYQETQYF
.,.,12,TRBV7-9,TRBJ1-1,TGTGCCAGCAGCTTAGGGTCCATTGAAGCTTTCTTT,CASSLGSIEAFF
TRBD1,.,16,TRBV27,TRBJ2-7,TGTGCCAGCAGTCAATCCCGGGGACAGGTTTCCTACGAGCAGTACTTC,CASSQSRGQVSYEQYF
.,once,15,TRBV7-6,TRBJ2-7,TGTGCCAGCAGCTTAGTACTAGCAGGGGTCTACGAGCAGTACTTC,CASSLVLAGVYEQYF
TRBD2,.,11,TRBV6-6,TRBJ2-7,TGTGCCACCCGAGGGAGGAGCGGGGAACTCTTC,CATRGRSGELF
TRBD2,.,19,TRBV28,TRBJ2-7,TGTGCCAGCAGTTTACCTTTAAATGGGACTAGCGGGAGCCCCTACGAGCAGTACTTC,CASSLPLNGTSGSPYEQYF
.,.,14,TRBV4-2,TRBJ2-3,TGTGCCAGCAGCCAAGATGGCGGGTCGGATACGCAGTATTTT,CASSQDGGSDTQYF